The rows below give T cell receptor beta chains drawn from one sample of a study of blood T cells in healthy people across ages. TCRdb re-derived calls from the 5' RACE reads in MiXCR, one entry per CDR3 protein. The profile covers 600,000 to 800,000 distinct CDR3 sequences, with about 50% appearing a single time and 13% taken by the ten largest. Sequenced: blood. The source of these receptors is a woman older than 75 in good health. Both conserved end residues are trimmed from each CDR3. Each record gives: CDR3 protein, D gene, J gene, V gene, clone size. The D gene is left open where the match is weak. For some rows the clone size is stated as once, few or many, or as a class when expanded; others skip it.

cdr3_aa: ASSVTQRDDEQF
d_call: -
j_call: TRBJ2-1
v_call: TRBV7-8
clone_size: -

cdr3_aa: ASSVGIPTYEQY
d_call: -
j_call: TRBJ2-7
v_call: TRBV9
clone_size: -

cdr3_aa: SVMGQGNTGELF
d_call: TRBD1
j_call: TRBJ2-2
v_call: TRBV29-1
clone_size: -

cdr3_aa: ASSGDVYGYT
d_call: -
j_call: TRBJ1-2
v_call: TRBV6-1
clone_size: few

cdr3_aa: ASCLAPNTGELF
d_call: -
j_call: TRBJ2-2
v_call: TRBV27
clone_size: many

cdr3_aa: ASSFRVAGVRSSTDTQY
d_call: TRBD2
j_call: TRBJ2-3
v_call: TRBV7-9
clone_size: many

cdr3_aa: ASSFTGESTEAF
d_call: -
j_call: TRBJ1-1
v_call: TRBV7-9
clone_size: -

cdr3_aa: SILQDLISYEQY
d_call: -
j_call: TRBJ2-7
v_call: TRBV29-1
clone_size: -

cdr3_aa: ASRSGASEPDTQY
d_call: -
j_call: TRBJ2-3
v_call: TRBV10-2
clone_size: many

cdr3_aa: ASSQDRNSLSGEQY
d_call: -
j_call: TRBJ2-7
v_call: TRBV4-3
clone_size: -

cdr3_aa: SVSLAGRQETQY
d_call: TRBD2
j_call: TRBJ2-5
v_call: TRBV29-1
clone_size: many

cdr3_aa: ASRKWGGTDTQY
d_call: -
j_call: TRBJ2-3
v_call: TRBV2
clone_size: -

cdr3_aa: ASSPHRDSNQPQH
d_call: -
j_call: TRBJ1-5
v_call: TRBV6-2/TRBV6-3
clone_size: few

cdr3_aa: ASSSRQGGYNEQF
d_call: TRBD1
j_call: TRBJ2-1
v_call: TRBV5-1
clone_size: many

cdr3_aa: ASSPGGRSEKLF
d_call: TRBD1
j_call: TRBJ1-4
v_call: TRBV4-1
clone_size: -

cdr3_aa: ASSFLPGTENSPLH
d_call: TRBD1
j_call: TRBJ1-6
v_call: TRBV9
clone_size: many

cdr3_aa: AISDVGGAYGYT
d_call: -
j_call: TRBJ1-2
v_call: TRBV10-3
clone_size: many

cdr3_aa: ASTPGRGGENIQY
d_call: TRBD2
j_call: TRBJ2-4
v_call: TRBV12-3/TRBV12-4
clone_size: -

cdr3_aa: ASSQDPYRSGMNTEAF
d_call: -
j_call: TRBJ1-1
v_call: TRBV14
clone_size: -

cdr3_aa: ASSPGGLAGAPGANVLT
d_call: TRBD2
j_call: TRBJ2-6
v_call: TRBV5-1
clone_size: -